The next 21 T cell receptor beta chains were all read from a single sample in a study of beta chain features in type 1 diabetes. The authors reverse transcribed all of the isolated RNA, so sequencing captured expressed TCRB transcripts. Generated by immunoSEQ multiplex PCR, the TCRdb table keeps only in-frame clones and is missing some. The sample lists about 340,000 clones, 13% occurring once. No antigen has been assigned to these receptors. Study results and caveats: All four CD4+ subsets of Type 1 diabetes patients contained TCRB CDR3s that were moderately but significantly shorter.

Sequenced material: naive CD4+ T cells from blood. Receptors were obtained from a woman aged 18 to 35 with type 1 diabetes.

As DNA, the CDR3 is TGTGCCAGCGAGATAGGGGCAGCCTCTGGAAACACCATATATTTT. Protein sequence: CASEIGAASGNTIYF. The chain is built from TRBV28 and TRBJ1-3; a weak D match, TRBD1 (5 bases). Germline V gives CDR1 MDHEN, CDR2 SYDVKM. The CDR3 length is 15 residues. Trimming removed 8 bases from V and 0 bases from J, with 14 bases in between.

The V and J genes are TRBV6-5 and TRBJ2-7, with 7 nucleotides matching TRBD1. The CDR3 runs 14 residues. Per the germline V gene, CDR1 is MNHEY and CDR2 is SVGAGI. The trim removed 0 bases at V and 3 bases at J, leaving 2 bases unmatched. CDR3: CASSYSTGNYEQYF. In DNA form, the CDR3 reads TGTGCCAGCAGTTACTCGACAGGGAACTACGAGCAGTACTTC.

The CDR3 is CAWSGTSGNTGELFF. CDR3 DNA: TGTGCCTGGAGTGGGACTAGCGGCAACACCGGGGAGCTGTTTTTT. The V call is TRBV30, the J call TRBJ2-2; 10 bases line up with TRBD2. The germline V gene encodes CDR1 GTSNPN and CDR2 SVGIG (reference sequence). This CDR3 spans 15 amino acids. V lost 1 base to trimming and J lost 2 bases; unmatched junction nucleotides: 1.

This clone was recorded a few times. The genes are TRBV20-1 and TRBJ2-7; TRBD1 matches at 7 bases. Germline CDR1 DFQATT, CDR2 SNEGSKA (reference sequence). The CDR3 runs 11 residues. CDR3 bases: TGCAGCCTGACAGGGTACGACGAGCAGTACTTC. Amino acid sequence: CSLTGYDEQYF.

This clone was observed a few times. The V gene is TRBV6-5, the J gene TRBJ1-1, with no clear D. Germline CDR1 MNHEY, CDR2 SVGAGI. The CDR3 sequence is 14 residues long. With 6 bases removed from V and 0 bases from J, the gap between germline ends came to 11 bases. The CDR3 DNA follows: TGTGCCAGCAGACGGGGAGGCATGAACACTGAAGCTTTCTTT. This codes for CASRRGGMNTEAFF.

In its sample, this clone was seen a few times. The chain recombines TRBV18 with TRBJ2-7, with TRBD2 matching over 9 bases. The trim removed 6 bases at V and 0 bases at J, leaving 3 bases unmatched. Germline CDR1 and CDR2: KGHSH and LQKENI. The CDR3 contains 14 residues. Written as DNA, the CDR3 is TGTGCCAGCTCGCTAGCGGGGAACTCCTACGAGCAGTACTTC. This sequence encodes CASSLAGNSYEQYF.

The CDR3 DNA follows: TGTGCCAGCAGTTTCCAGGGGGGAAGAAGCACTGAAGCTTTCTTT. This translates into CASSFQGGRSTEAFF. This sequence joins TRBV27 and TRBJ1-1, with TRBD1 matching 7 bases. V gave up 3 bases and J gave up 4 bases; unmatched junction bases: 8. The germline V gene encodes CDR1 MNHEY and CDR2 SMNVEV (reference sequence). The CDR3 has 15 amino acids.

This clone has a handful of counts. V gene TRBV7-2 combines with J gene TRBJ2-1; TRBD2 aligns across 13 bases. The length of the CDR3 is 15 residues. CDR1 and CDR2 from the germline V gene are SGHTA and FQGNSA. V was pared by 5 bases and J by 6 bases, with 4 bases of the junction left unmatched. The CDR3 loop reads CASSGGLAGANEQFF. DNA of the CDR3: TGTGCCAGCAGCGGCGGACTAGCGGGGGCCAATGAGCAGTTCTTC.

The gene calls are TRBV27 and TRBJ1-4; D not resolved. Trimming took off 6 bases at V and 6 bases at J, with 11 bases between the two ends. The CDR3 is made up of 13 amino acids. Germline V gives CDR1 MNHEY, CDR2 SMNVEV (reference sequence). CDR3 DNA sequence: TGTGCCAGCAGGGTGATTACGGATGAAAAACTGTTTTTT. This encodes CASRVITDEKLFF.

Only a few counts were recorded for this clone. The chain combines TRBV7-8 with TRBJ2-2; D possibly corresponds to TRBD2 (5 bases). This CDR3 spans 17 amino acids. The germline V gene encodes CDR1 SGHVS and CDR2 FQNEAQ. Trimming cost V 2 bases and J 6 bases, with 19 bases left between them. The CDR3 region is CASSLSRGSLSPGELFF. The CDR3 region has the DNA TGTGCCAGCAGCTTAAGTCGAGGGAGTTTATCACCCGGGGAGCTGTTTTTT.

A few counts support this clone. The CDR3 DNA is TGTGCCAGCTCACAGACAGGGGGCGCCTACAATGAGCAGTTCTTC. This gives the protein CASSQTGGAYNEQFF. The gene calls are TRBV18 and TRBJ2-1; TRBD1 matches at 10 bases. J was trimmed by 2 bases and V by 4 bases; bases with no gene match: 2. The CDR3 sequence is 15 residues long. Germline lookup yields CDR1 KGHSH and CDR2 LQKENI.

CDR3 nucleotide sequence: TGTGCCAGCGCGTCTGGGGCCAACGTCCTGACTTTC. Its translation: CASASGANVLTF. The rearrangement links TRBV7-6 to TRBJ2-6, with D unresolved. V was cut by 8 bases and J by 1 base, with 3 bases left in between. Germline V gene lookup returns CDR1 SGHVS and CDR2 FNYEAQ. The CDR3 length is 12 residues.

This chain joins TRBV9 and TRBJ2-7; possibly TRBD2 for D (5 bases). The germline V and J ends were trimmed by 7 bases and 0 bases, with 23 bases remaining between them. The V gene's germline CDR1 is SGDLS and CDR2 YYNGEE. The CDR3 is made up of 17 amino acids. The CDR3 DNA follows: TGTGCCAGCCTCCCCCTCCGAAGACTACTTGGCTCCTACGAGCAGTACGTC. Encoded protein: CASLPLRRLLGSYEQYV.

The chain couples TRBV7-9 to TRBJ1-2, with 12 bases lining up with TRBD1. This CDR3 comprises 15 residues. V gave up 5 bases and J gave up 5 bases; unmatched junction bases: 6. Germline V lookup: CDR1 SEHNR, CDR2 FQNEAQ (reference sequence). CDR3 nucleotides: TGTGCCAGCAGCCCAGGGACAGGGGGCCGGTATGGCTACACCTTC. This encodes CASSPGTGGRYGYTF. Together with reference TRBV7-9 and TRBJ1-2, the CDR3 gives the full variable domain: DTGVSQNPRHKITKRGQNVTFRCDPISEHNRLYWYRQTLGQGPEFLTYFQNEAQLEKSRLLSDRFSAERPKGSFSTLEIQRTEQGDSAMYLCASSPGTGGRYGYTFGSGTRLTVV.

The gene calls are TRBV2 and TRBJ2-7, with 9 nucleotides matching TRBD1. CDR1 SNHLY and CDR2 FYNNEI come from the germline V gene. The CDR3 extends over 12 amino acids. The V gene end was trimmed by 6 bases and the J gene end by 5 bases; junction bases not matched to a gene: 2. This CDR3 reads CASSGTGNEQYF. In DNA form, the CDR3 reads TGTGCCAGCAGCGGGACAGGGAACGAGCAGTACTTC.

The V and J genes are TRBV7-9 and TRBJ2-1, with a weak D call TRBD1 (6 bases). The CDR3 extends over 12 amino acids. Trimming removed 4 bases at V and 9 bases at J, with 10 bases between. Germline V lookup: CDR1 SEHNR, CDR2 FQNEAQ (reference sequence). The CDR3 spells CASSYREGEQFF. The CDR3 region has the DNA TGTGCCAGCAGCTACAGGGAAGGTGAGCAGTTCTTC. Using reference TRBV7-9 and TRBJ2-1 for the parts outside the CDR3, the full variable domain is DTGVSQNPRHKITKRGQNVTFRCDPISEHNRLYWYRQTLGQGPEFLTYFQNEAQLEKSRLLSDRFSAERPKGSFSTLEIQRTEQGDSAMYLCASSYREGEQFFGPGTRLTVL.

The V and J genes are TRBV28 and TRBJ2-2, with D maybe TRBD1 (5 bases). V lost 7 bases and J 7 bases, leaving 13 bases between the germline ends. Germline V gene lookup returns CDR1 MDHEN and CDR2 SYDVKM. The CDR3 runs 13 residues. The CDR3 DNA reads as TGTGCCAGCACCACCCAGGGTGACGGGGAGCTGTTTTTT. It yields the protein CASTTQGDGELFF. Filled out from reference TRBV28 and TRBJ2-2, the complete variable domain reads DVKVTQSSRYLVKRTGEKVFLECVQDMDHENMFWYRQDPGLGLRLIYFSYDVKMKEKGDIPEGYSVSREKKERFSLILESASTNQTSMYLCASTTQGDGELFFGEGSRLTVL.

This clone has only a few counts. J is TRBJ1-5 and V is TRBV7-2; D gene unclear. V was trimmed by 3 bases and J by 5 bases, leaving 11 bases between them. The germline V gene encodes CDR1 SGHTA and CDR2 FQGNSA. The CDR3 length is 14 residues. The CDR3 DNA reads as TGTGCCAGCAGCTTTTCGGGGAGCGATCAGCCCCAGCATTTT. It yields the protein CASSFSGSDQPQHF.

The V and J genes are TRBV29-1 and TRBJ2-3; the match to TRBD1 covers 7 bases. Looked up from germline, CDR1 is SQVTM and CDR2 is ANQGSEA. Unmatched junction bases numbered 6, after V lost 3 bases and J lost 3 bases. CDR3 length equals 14 residues. The CDR3 nucleotides are TGCAGCGTTGACCACAGGGGATTGACAGATACGCAGTATTTT. This translates into CSVDHRGLTDTQYF.

The rearrangement joins TRBV11-2 to TRBJ2-1; D is unresolved. The ends were cut back, 3 bases at V and 6 bases at J, with 6 bases in the middle. Germline V CDR1 and CDR2: SGHAT, FQNNGV. The CDR3 is made up of 12 amino acids. The CDR3 DNA is TGTGCCAGCAGCTTCCGTCCCAATGAGCAGTTCTTC. Translating it yields CASSFRPNEQFF.

This clone was detected only a few times. The chain links TRBV7-2 to TRBJ1-1; D gene ambiguous. CDR1 is SGHTA and CDR2 is FQGNSA in the germline V gene. The CDR3 is 13 residues long. V dropped 3 bases and J dropped 4 bases, with 9 bases sitting between them. The CDR3 sequence is CASSLLAVTEAFF. For the CDR3, the DNA is TGTGCCAGCAGCTTGTTAGCAGTCACTGAAGCTTTCTTT.